These T cell receptor beta chains were read from a single sample in a study of blood T cell repertoires in COVID-19. Assay: immunoSEQ multiplex PCR; the TCRdb copy retains only in-frame clones and omits some. The profile shows a few hundred thousand clones, nearly 90% of them singletons. The sequenced sample consisted of peripheral blood. All receptors come from a woman aged 30 to 39 with acute or convalescent COVID-19. The CDR3 runs from the conserved cysteine through the conserved F or W. The D gene is left open where the match is weak. Where a row states a size, it is once, few, many or the class of an expanded clone; other rows omit it.

j_gene	abundance	d_gene	v_gene	CDR3nt	CDR3aa
TRBJ2-3	-	TRBD2	TRBV5-1	TGCGCCAGCAGCAGGGGACTAGCGGGAGTAGCAGATACGCAGTATTTT	CASSRGLAGVADTQYF
TRBJ2-7	-	-	TRBV3-1/TRBV3-2	TGTGCCAGCAGCCAAGTTAACTACGAGCAGTACTTC	CASSQVNYEQYF
TRBJ2-3	-	TRBD2	TRBV11-2	TGTGCCAGCAGCTTGGTAGCGGGAGGGCCTCGCACAGATACGCAGTATTTT	CASSLVAGGPRTDTQYF
TRBJ2-1	-	TRBD2	TRBV4-3	TGCGCCAGCAGCCAAGTGTGGGGGGGGAGCTCCTACAATGAGCAGTTCTTC	CASSQVWGGSSYNEQFF
TRBJ2-1	-	-	TRBV7-2	TGTGCCAGCAGCTTAGTGCGGCTAAATGAGCAGTTCTTC	CASSLVRLNEQFF
TRBJ2-1	-	TRBD2	TRBV3-1/TRBV3-2	TGTGCCAGCAGCCAAGGCCTAGCGGGAGAAAATGAGCAGTTCTTC	CASSQGLAGENEQFF
TRBJ2-7	-	TRBD2	TRBV7-9	TGTGCCAGCAGCCCGGCTAGCGGCAGCTCCTACGAGCAGTACTTC	CASSPASGSSYEQYF
TRBJ1-1	-	TRBD1	TRBV4-1	TGCGCCAGCAGCCAAGGACAGGGATTGAACACTGAAGCTTTCTTT	CASSQGQGLNTEAFF
TRBJ1-4	-	-	TRBV6-6	TGTGCCAGCAGGATCGGACAGCTTAATGAAAAACTGTTTTTT	CASRIGQLNEKLFF
TRBJ1-2	-	TRBD1	TRBV27	TGTGCCAGCAGTTTATCGACAGGGGGCGCGGGAGGCTACACCTTC	CASSLSTGGAGGYTF
TRBJ1-5	-	TRBD1	TRBV7-9	TGTGCCAGCAGCTTAGGAACAGGGGGCCTGGGTCAGCCCCAGCATTTT	CASSLGTGGLGQPQHF
TRBJ2-7	-	-	TRBV5-1	TGCGCCAGCAGCTGGGGGCAGCGGGACGTCTACGAGCAGTACTTC	CASSWGQRDVYEQYF
TRBJ2-3	-	TRBD1	TRBV5-1	TGCGCCAGCAGCTTAAACAGGGGTGCCGATACGCAGTATTTT	CASSLNRGADTQYF
TRBJ1-2	once	-	TRBV6-5	TGTGCCAGTCAGGGGCTCGCCGTCAGCTATGGCTACACCTTC	CASQGLAVSYGYTF
TRBJ2-2	-	TRBD1	TRBV10-2	TGCGCCAGCAGCCCCACCCGCGACAGGGATGGGAACACCGGGGAGCTGTTTTTT	CASSPTRDRDGNTGELFF
TRBJ1-1	-	-	TRBV29-1	TGCAGCGTTGAAAGGGGGTCCACTGAAGCTTTCTTT	CSVERGSTEAFF